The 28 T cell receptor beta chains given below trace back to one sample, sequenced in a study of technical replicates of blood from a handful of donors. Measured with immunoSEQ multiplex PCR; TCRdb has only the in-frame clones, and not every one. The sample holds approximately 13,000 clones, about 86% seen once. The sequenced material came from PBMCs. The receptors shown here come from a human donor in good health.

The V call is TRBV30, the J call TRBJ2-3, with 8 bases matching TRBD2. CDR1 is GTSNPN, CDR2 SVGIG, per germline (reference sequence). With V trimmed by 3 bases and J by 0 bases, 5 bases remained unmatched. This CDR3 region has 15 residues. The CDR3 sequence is CAWRKLAVSTDTQYF. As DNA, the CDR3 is TGTGCCTGGAGGAAACTAGCGGTTAGCACAGATACGCAGTATTTT.

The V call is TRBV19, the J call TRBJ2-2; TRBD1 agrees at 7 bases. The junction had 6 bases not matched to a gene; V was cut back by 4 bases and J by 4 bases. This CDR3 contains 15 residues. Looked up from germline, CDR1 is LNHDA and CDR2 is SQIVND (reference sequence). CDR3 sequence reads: CASSTNTGVTGELFF. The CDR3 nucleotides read TGTGCCAGTAGTACGAACACAGGGGTCACCGGGGAGCTGTTTTTT.

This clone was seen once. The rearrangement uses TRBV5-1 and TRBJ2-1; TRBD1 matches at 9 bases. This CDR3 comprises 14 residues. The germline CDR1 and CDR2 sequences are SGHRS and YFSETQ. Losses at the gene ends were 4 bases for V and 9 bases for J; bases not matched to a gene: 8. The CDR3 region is CASSVPGTGFEQFF. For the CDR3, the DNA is TGCGCCAGCAGCGTCCCCGGGACAGGGTTTGAGCAGTTCTTC.

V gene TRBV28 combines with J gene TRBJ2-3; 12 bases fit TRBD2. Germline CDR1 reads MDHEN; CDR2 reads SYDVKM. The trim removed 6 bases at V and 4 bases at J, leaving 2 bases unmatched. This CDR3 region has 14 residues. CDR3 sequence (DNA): TGTGCCAGCAGCCGACTAGCGGGAGCAGATACGCAGTATTTT. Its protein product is CASSRLAGADTQYF.

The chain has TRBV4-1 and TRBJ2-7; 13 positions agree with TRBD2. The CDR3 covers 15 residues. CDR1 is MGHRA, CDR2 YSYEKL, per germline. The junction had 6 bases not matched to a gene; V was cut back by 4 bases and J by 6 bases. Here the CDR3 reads CASSLGGLAGIEQYF. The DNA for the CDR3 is TGCGCCAGCAGCCTCGGGGGACTAGCGGGAATCGAGCAGTACTTC.

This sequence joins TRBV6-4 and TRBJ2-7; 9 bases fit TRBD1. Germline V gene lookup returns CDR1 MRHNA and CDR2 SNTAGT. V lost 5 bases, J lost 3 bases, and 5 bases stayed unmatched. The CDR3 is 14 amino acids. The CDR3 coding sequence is TGTGCCAGCAGTACCGGACAGGGGAGCTACGAGCAGTACTTC. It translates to CASSTGQGSYEQYF.

CDR3 sequence reads: CASSGTSGINEQYF. In DNA, the CDR3 is TGCGCCAGCAGTGGGACTAGCGGGATAAACGAGCAGTACTTC. This chain links TRBV10-2 with TRBJ2-7; 12 bases match TRBD2. Trimming at V came to 4 bases and at J to 5 bases, leaving 3 bases not matched to a gene. CDR3 length: 14 amino acids. CDR1 and CDR2 (germline): WSHSY, SAAADI.

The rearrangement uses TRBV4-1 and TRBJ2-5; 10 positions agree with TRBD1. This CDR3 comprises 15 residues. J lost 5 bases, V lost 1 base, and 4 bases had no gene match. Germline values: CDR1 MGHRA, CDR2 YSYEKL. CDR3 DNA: TGCGCCAGCAGCCAAGGGGACAGGGGCGACGAGACCCAGTACTTC. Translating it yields CASSQGDRGDETQYF.

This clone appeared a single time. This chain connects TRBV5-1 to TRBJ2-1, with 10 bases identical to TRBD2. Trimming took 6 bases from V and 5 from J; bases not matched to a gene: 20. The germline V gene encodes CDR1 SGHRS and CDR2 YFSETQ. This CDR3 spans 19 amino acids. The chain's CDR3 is CASNLEAKKLAGIDNEQFF. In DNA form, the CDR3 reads TGCGCCAGCAACTTAGAAGCGAAGAAACTAGCGGGAATCGACAATGAGCAGTTCTTC.

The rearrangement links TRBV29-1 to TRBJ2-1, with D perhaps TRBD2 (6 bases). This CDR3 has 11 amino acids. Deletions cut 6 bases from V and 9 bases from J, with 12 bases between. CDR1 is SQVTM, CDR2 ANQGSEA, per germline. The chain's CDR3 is CSVVRGGEQFF. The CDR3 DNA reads TGCAGCGTCGTCCGGGGAGGTGAGCAGTTCTTC.

For the CDR3, the DNA is TGCGCCAGCAGCCCGAGCGGGACCCTGGGGGACGAGCAGTACTTC. Translated, it gives CASSPSGTLGDEQYF. This rearrangement joins TRBV5-1 to TRBJ2-7; 7 bases fit TRBD2. Per germline, CDR1 SGHRS and CDR2 YFSETQ. The CDR3 is 15 residues long. V shed 4 bases, J shed 5 bases, and the junction held 12 bases outside the gene matches.

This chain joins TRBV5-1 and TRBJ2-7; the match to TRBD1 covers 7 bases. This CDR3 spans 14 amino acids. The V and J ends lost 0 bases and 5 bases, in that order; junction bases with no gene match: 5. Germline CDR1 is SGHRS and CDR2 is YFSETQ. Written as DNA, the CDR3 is TGCGCCAGCAGCTTGGGAGGACAGGTCCACGAGCAGTACTTC. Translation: CASSLGGQVHEQYF.

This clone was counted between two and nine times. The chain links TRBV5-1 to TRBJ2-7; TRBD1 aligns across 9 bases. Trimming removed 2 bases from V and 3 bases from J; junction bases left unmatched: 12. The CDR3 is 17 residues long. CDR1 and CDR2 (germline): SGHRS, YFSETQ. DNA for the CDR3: TGCGCCAGCAGCTTCCGGGCCAGGACAGGGGATTTCTACGAGCAGTACTTC. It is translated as CASSFRARTGDFYEQYF.

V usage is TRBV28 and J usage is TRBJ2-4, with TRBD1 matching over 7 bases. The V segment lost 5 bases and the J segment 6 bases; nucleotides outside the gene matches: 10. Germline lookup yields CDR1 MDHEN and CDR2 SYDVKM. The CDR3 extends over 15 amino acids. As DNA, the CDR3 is TGTGCCAGCAGTCAAGGACAGGCCCCTGTAAACATTCAGTACTTC. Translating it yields CASSQGQAPVNIQYF.

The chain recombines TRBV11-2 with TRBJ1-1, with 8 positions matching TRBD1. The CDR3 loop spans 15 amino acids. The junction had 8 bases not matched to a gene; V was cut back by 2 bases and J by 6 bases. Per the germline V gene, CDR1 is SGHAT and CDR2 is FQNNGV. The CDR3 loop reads CASSLFRQGAAEAFF. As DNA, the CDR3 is TGTGCCAGCAGCTTATTTAGGCAGGGGGCGGCTGAAGCTTTCTTT.

CDR3 protein: CASSSRGFPYEQYF. DNA of the CDR3: TGTGCCAGCAGCAGCAGAGGGTTTCCCTACGAGCAGTACTTC. The chain joins TRBV7-8 to TRBJ2-7; D might be TRBD2 (5 bases). The length of the CDR3 is 14 residues. CDR1 and CDR2 (germline): SGHVS, FQNEAQ. V was shortened by 5 bases and J by 2 bases, with 13 bases between the two germline ends.

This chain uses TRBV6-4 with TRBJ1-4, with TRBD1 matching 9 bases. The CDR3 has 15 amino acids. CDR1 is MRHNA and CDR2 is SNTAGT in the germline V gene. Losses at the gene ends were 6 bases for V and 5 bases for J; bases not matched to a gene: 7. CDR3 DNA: TGTGCCAGCAGCTACCGGGACAGGGTCAATGAAAAACTGTTTTTT. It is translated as CASSYRDRVNEKLFF.

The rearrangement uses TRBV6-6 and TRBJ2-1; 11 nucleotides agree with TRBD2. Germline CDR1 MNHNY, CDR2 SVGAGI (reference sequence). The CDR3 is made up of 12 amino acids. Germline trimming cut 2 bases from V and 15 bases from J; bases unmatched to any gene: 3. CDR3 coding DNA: TGTGCCAGCAGTTACGTAGCGGGAGGGCGGTTCTTC. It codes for CASSYVAGGRFF.

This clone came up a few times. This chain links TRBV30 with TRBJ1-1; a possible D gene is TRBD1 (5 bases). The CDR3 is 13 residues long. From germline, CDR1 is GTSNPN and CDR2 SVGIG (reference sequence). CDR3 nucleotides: TGTGCACAACAGGTCGGACATAACACTGAAGCTTTCTTT. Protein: CAQQVGHNTEAFF. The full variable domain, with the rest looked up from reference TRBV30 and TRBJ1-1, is SQTIHQWPATLVQPVGSPLSLECTVEGTSNPNLYWYRQAAGRGLQLLFYSVGIGQISSEVPQNLSASRPQDRQFILSSKKLLLSDSGFYLCAQQVGHNTEAFFGQGTRLTVV.

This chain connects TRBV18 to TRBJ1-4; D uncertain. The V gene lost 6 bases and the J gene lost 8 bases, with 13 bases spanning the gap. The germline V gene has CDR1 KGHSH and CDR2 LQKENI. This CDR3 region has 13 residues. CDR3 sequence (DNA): TGTGCCAGCTCCCCAGAGGTCCAAGAAAAACTGTTTTTT. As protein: CASSPEVQEKLFF.

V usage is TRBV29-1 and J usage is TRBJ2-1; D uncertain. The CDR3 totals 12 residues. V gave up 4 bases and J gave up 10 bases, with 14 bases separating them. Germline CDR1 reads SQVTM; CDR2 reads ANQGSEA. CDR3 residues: CSVGVAPPEQFF. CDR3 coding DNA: TGCAGCGTTGGTGTGGCCCCACCGGAGCAGTTCTTC.

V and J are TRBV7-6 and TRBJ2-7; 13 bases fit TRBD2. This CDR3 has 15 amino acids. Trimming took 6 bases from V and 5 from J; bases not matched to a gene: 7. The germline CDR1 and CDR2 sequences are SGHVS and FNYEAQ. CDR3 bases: TGTGCCAGCAGTCAAAATGGACTAGCGGGAGACGAGCAGTACTTC. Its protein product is CASSQNGLAGDEQYF.

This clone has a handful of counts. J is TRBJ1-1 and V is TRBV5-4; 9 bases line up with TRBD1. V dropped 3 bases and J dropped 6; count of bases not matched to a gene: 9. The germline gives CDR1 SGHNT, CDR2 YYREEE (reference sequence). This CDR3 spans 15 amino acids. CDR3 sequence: CASSSDGTGFSEAFF. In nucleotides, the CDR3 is TGTGCCAGCAGCTCAGACGGGACAGGGTTCTCTGAAGCTTTCTTT.

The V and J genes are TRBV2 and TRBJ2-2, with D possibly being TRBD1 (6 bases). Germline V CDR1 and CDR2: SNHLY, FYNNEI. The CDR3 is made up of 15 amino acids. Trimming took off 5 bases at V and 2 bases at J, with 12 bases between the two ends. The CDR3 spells CASSQWGLNTGELFF. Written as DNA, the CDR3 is TGTGCCAGCAGTCAATGGGGGCTTAACACCGGGGAGCTGTTTTTT. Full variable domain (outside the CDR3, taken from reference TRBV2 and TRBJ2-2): EPEVTQTPSHQVTQMGQEVILRCVPISNHLYFYWYRQILGQKVEFLVSFYNNEISEKSEIFDDQFSVERPDGSNFTLKIRSTKLEDSAMYFCASSQWGLNTGELFFGEGSRLTVL.

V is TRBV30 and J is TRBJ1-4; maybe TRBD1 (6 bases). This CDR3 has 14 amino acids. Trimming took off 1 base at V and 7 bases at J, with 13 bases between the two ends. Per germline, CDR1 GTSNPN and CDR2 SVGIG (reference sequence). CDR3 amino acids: CAWSGSGEGEKLFF. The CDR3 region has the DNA TGTGCCTGGAGTGGGTCAGGGGAGGGTGAAAAACTGTTTTTT.

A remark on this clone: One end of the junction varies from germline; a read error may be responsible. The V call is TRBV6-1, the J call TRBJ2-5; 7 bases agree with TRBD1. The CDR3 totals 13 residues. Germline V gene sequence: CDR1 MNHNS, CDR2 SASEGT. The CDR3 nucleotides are TGTGCCGGCAGGGGCACAGGGGAAGAGACCCAGTACTTC. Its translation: CAGRGTGEETQYF.

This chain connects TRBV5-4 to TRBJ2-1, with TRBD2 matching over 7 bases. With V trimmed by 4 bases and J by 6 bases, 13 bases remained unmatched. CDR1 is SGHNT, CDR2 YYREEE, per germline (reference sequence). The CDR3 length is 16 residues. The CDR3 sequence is CASSPRLATSINEQFF. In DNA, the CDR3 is TGTGCCAGCAGCCCCAGACTAGCCACATCGATCAATGAGCAGTTCTTC.

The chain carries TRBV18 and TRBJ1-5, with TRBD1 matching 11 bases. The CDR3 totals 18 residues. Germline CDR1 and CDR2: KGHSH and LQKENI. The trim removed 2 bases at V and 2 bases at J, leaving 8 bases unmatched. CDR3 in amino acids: CASSPRGTGGNGNQPQHF. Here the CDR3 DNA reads TGTGCCAGCTCACCAAGAGGGACAGGGGGTAATGGCAATCAGCCCCAGCATTTT.